This TCR beta chain was profiled in a study of cytomegalovirus exposure and HLA in healthy donors. Turning to the study itself: A previous analysis identified around 120 million unique TCR beta sequences derived from 180 million or so T cells. Findings and limits, study-wide: The study flagged approximately 180 TCR beta chains as cytomegalovirus-associated. An analysis was carried out later, and it reportedly showed fewer N-insertions in an Asian-associated ancestry cluster than the 666-donor mean.

Germline V gene lookup returns CDR1 SGHRS and CDR2 YFSETQ. The CDR3 loop spans 15 amino acids. V shed 3 bases and J 4 bases; nucleotides not matched to a gene: 7. To note about this clone: No antigen is known for it.

This PCR relied on a set of 60 Vbeta primers and 13 Jbeta primers. The table came from immunoSEQ multiplex PCR; TCRdb's copy has only in-frame clones and leaves some out. This repertoire comprises tens of thousands of clones; its ten largest clones make up about 0.6%. The receptor was derived from a man in his forties or fifties in good health and CMV-seronegative. The chain joins TRBV5-1 to TRBJ2-1, with 7 bases fitting TRBD1. The sample taken for sequencing was PBMCs. CDR3 coding DNA: TGCGCCAGCAGCTCGGTGACAGGGCCTTACAATGAGCAGTTCTTC. Encoded protein: CASSSVTGPYNEQFF.